This T cell receptor beta chain was found in a study of cytomegalovirus exposure and HLA in healthy donors. Study summary: A previous analysis identified 95 million to 120 million unique TCR beta sequences derived from roughly 180 million T cells.

Germline V gives CDR1 LNHDA, CDR2 SQIVND (reference sequence). The length of the CDR3 is 14 residues. J was trimmed by 0 bases and V by 6 bases; bases with no gene match: 2. Study outcomes and limitations: TCR beta V- and J-gene trimming was later associated with a missense DCLRE1C variant. Most of the TCR beta V segments (in an earlier analysis) were productive either about 87% or about 30% of the time. An Asian-associated ancestry cluster reportedly showed fewer N-insertions than the roughly 670-donor mean in a later analysis.

This clone occurred a few times. The antigen remains unidentified. Both 60 Vbeta primers and 13 Jbeta primers went into the PCR. The data were produced by immunoSEQ multiplex PCR, yet TCRdb's version contains in-frame clones alone and is incomplete. Among around 120,000 clones listed, roughly two thirds were seen once. Sequencing used PBMCs. This chain links TRBV19 with TRBJ1-2; 9 bases align to TRBD1. This receptor was taken from a young man in good health and CMV-seropositive. CDR3 sequence: CASRRDRANYGYTF. The CDR3 coding sequence is TGTGCCAGTAGGAGGGACAGGGCTAACTATGGCTACACCTTC.